What follows are 3 T cell receptor beta chains derived from one specimen sequenced in a study of Graves' ophthalmopathy and Graves' hyperthyroidism. The study amplified TCR beta CDR3 regions using RNA transcripts. HTBI-primed RT-PCR formed the first round, and a multiplex PCR formed the second. TCRdb used MiXCR to reprocess the multiplex PCR reads, holding one entry per CDR3 protein. The sample lists some 380,000 distinct CDR3 sequences, about 16% occurring once. The sample consisted of peripheral blood. The receptors shown here come from a woman between 18 and 30 years old with stable Graves' hyperthyroidism.

In this sample, this clonotype turned up many times. J is TRBJ1-2 and V is TRBV5-6; 10 nucleotides agree with TRBD1. This CDR3 has 16 residues. Germline V gene sequence: CDR1 SGHDT, CDR2 YYEEEE. V was pared by 4 bases and J by 4 bases, with 10 bases of the junction left unmatched. The CDR3 DNA is TGTGCCAGCAGCCTCGGGGACAGGGGACCTTTCTATGGCTACACCTTC. Encoded protein: CASSLGDRGPFYGYTF.

This clonotype was seen repeatedly, ten times or more. The genes are TRBV12-3 or TRBV12-4 and TRBJ2-7; D remains unclear. This CDR3 region has 12 residues. Trimming left V 3 bases short and J 1 base short, with 4 bases between. The CDR3 nucleotides read TGTGCCAGCAGTTTGCTTTCCTACGAGCAGTACTTC. As protein: CASSLLSYEQYF.

Concerning this clonotype: A much larger clone differs by one base, so this may be a read error. This sequence joins TRBV6-2 or TRBV6-3 and TRBJ2-2, with 7 bases identical to TRBD2. The CDR3 is 15 residues long. With 6 bases clipped from V and 3 bases from J, the junction kept 7 bases outside the gene matches. Germline CDR1 is MNHEY and CDR2 is SVGEGT. CDR3 residues: CASSRNSGYTGELFF. The CDR3 DNA reads as TGTGCCAGCAGCAGGAATAGCGGGTACACCGGGGAGCTGTTTTTT.